This T cell receptor beta chain is from a study of cytomegalovirus exposure and HLA in healthy donors. Regarding this clone: Its cognate antigen is unknown.

Study-wide points: Analysis was performed later, and it showed HLA-associated TCR beta chains to be more clonally expanded than equally common others. High sensitivity and specificity were reportedly achieved when the classifier diagnosed cytomegalovirus status. Reportedly, a later analysis found an Asian-associated ancestry cluster had fewer N-insertions than the approximately 670-donor mean. Because they were indistinguishable, some V segments, including TRBV6-2 and TRBV6-3, were excluded.

Unmatched junction bases numbered 10, after V lost 7 bases and J lost 1 base. Germline CDR1 reads PRHDT; CDR2 reads FYEKMQ (reference sequence). This CDR3 has 15 amino acids. This PCR relied on a set of 60 Vbeta primers and 13 Jbeta primers. TCRdb keeps only in-frame clones here, not all; method: immunoSEQ multiplex PCR. The sample has 150,000 to 180,000 clones; around 79% are singletons. The chain combines TRBV13 with TRBJ2-7; 7 bases map to TRBD2. The sequenced material came from PBMCs. This clonotype was obtained from a man between 25 and 39 years old in good health and CMV-seropositive. The CDR3 here is CASINRGTNSYEQYF. In DNA, the CDR3 is TGTGCCAGCATCAACCGGGGGACTAATTCCTACGAGCAGTACTTC.